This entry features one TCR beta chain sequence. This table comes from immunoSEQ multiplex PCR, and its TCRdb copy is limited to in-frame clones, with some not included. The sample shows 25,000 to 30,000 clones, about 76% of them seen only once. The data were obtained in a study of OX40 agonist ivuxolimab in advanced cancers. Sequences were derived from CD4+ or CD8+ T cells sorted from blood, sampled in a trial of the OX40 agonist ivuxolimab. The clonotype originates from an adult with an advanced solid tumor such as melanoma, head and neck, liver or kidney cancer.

In nucleotides, the CDR3 is TGTGCCACCGCGTGGGGGGGGCGTAATGAGCAGTTCTTC. Protein: CATAWGGRNEQFF. This chain links TRBV6-6 with TRBJ2-1, with D perhaps matching TRBD2 (7 bases). The CDR3 contains 13 residues. The V end lost 10 bases, the J end lost 7 bases, and 17 bases lay between the germline ends. Germline V gives CDR1 MNHNY, CDR2 SVGAGI (reference sequence).